This T cell receptor beta chain appears in the sequencing data of a study of T cell responses to AZD1222 COVID-19 vaccine. Findings and caveats of the study: After two AZD1222 doses, spike-specific TCR breadth and depth rose versus day 0. Unmutated regions of variants are reportedly targeted by nearly half of spike-specific TCRs. Repertoires in all cases were sampled only once the peak T cell response had passed.

Using immunoSEQ multiplex PCR, the repertoire was profiled, and TCRdb retains in-frame clones only, with some absent. This sample carries 150,000 to 200,000 clones, about 90% of them seen once, and the ten largest clones take around 6%. A remark on this clone: Its antigen is currently unknown.

V lost 3 bases to trimming and J lost 7 bases, with 12 bases between them. The CDR3 is made up of 14 amino acids. Germline-derived CDR1 and CDR2 are LNHDA and SQIVND (reference sequence). The V gene is TRBV19, the J gene TRBJ1-4; TRBD1 is a possible D gene (5 bases). This specimen was peripheral blood, taken on day 0 of AZD1222 vaccination. The sequence was collected from an adult in good health. The CDR3 DNA follows: TGTGCCAGTAGTATTGGGGCCGGGCCTGAAAAACTGTTTTTT. Its protein product is CASSIGAGPEKLFF.